These 29 T cell receptor beta chains were sequenced from one sample in a study of shared clonotypes between healthy human individuals. Method: immunoSEQ multiplex PCR; TCRdb's copy keeps in-frame clones and lacks some. This sample has about 2 million clones; less than 95% occur once, and the top ten carry approximately 1.2%. It was CD45RO-negative cells, positively selected for CCR7, that made up naive CD8 cells, with terminally differentiated effector memory CD45RA+ cells excluded. The specimen was naive CD8+ T cells sorted from blood. The receptor source for this set is a man aged 18 to 30 in good health.

This sequence joins TRBV4-1 and TRBJ1-1; 11 nucleotides agree with TRBD1. With V trimmed by 4 bases and J by 1 base, 11 bases remained unmatched. The CDR3 is 18 residues long. Germline V gene lookup returns CDR1 MGHRA and CDR2 YSYEKL. CDR3 sequence reads: CASSPHPDRGLGNTEAFF. The CDR3 coding sequence is TGCGCCAGCAGCCCTCACCCGGACAGGGGGCTAGGGAACACTGAAGCTTTCTTT.

This sequence joins TRBV19 and TRBJ1-2; TRBD1 aligns across 8 bases. Trimming removed 5 bases from V and 6 bases from J; junction bases left unmatched: 17. This CDR3 spans 17 amino acids. Germline CDR1 LNHDA, CDR2 SQIVND (reference sequence). In DNA form, the CDR3 reads TGTGCCAGTAGTCCCTCACCGGACAGGGAGGATATGGATGGCTACACCTTC. Translating gives CASSPSPDREDMDGYTF.

This chain connects TRBV10-2 to TRBJ1-6; D remains ambiguous. CDR1 and CDR2 from the germline V gene are WSHSY and SAAADI. The V end was cut by 4 bases, the J end by 10 bases, with 11 bases between. The CDR3 runs to 13 residues. CDR3 nucleotides: TGCGCCAGCAGTGTTGTCGGGGAATCACCCCTCCACTTT. It is translated as CASSVVGESPLHF.

This rearrangement joins TRBV7-9 to TRBJ2-3; the match to TRBD2 covers 13 bases. CDR3 length: 17 residues. The junction had 4 bases not matched to a gene; V was cut back by 2 bases and J by 2 bases. Germline CDR1 reads SEHNR; CDR2 reads FQNEAQ (reference sequence). The CDR3 DNA reads TGTGCCAGCAGCTTAAAGACTAGCGGGGGGCACACAGATACGCAGTATTTT. Protein sequence: CASSLKTSGGHTDTQYF.

The chain recombines TRBV7-2 with TRBJ2-1, with TRBD2 matching 12 bases. Losses at the gene ends were 0 bases for V and 7 bases for J; bases not matched to a gene: 7. In germline, CDR1 is SGHTA, CDR2 FQGNSA. The CDR3 length is 17 residues. CDR3 nucleotides: TGTGCCAGCAGCTTAGCGCCAGGACTAGCGGGATCGAATGAGCAGTTCTTC. Translation: CASSLAPGLAGSNEQFF.

The chain uses TRBV5-6 and TRBJ2-1, with D possibly TRBD1 on 6 matching bases. The V end lost 10 bases, the J end lost 7 bases, and 18 bases lay between the germline ends. The CDR3 sequence is 13 residues long. The germline CDR1 and CDR2 sequences are SGHDT and YYEEEE. This CDR3 reads CASLSRGLNEQFF. CDR3 coding DNA: TGTGCCTCATTGAGCAGGGGTCTGAATGAGCAGTTCTTC.

This chain connects TRBV5-8 to TRBJ2-7; possibly TRBD1 for D (6 bases). The CDR3 covers 14 residues. CDR1 is SGHTS and CDR2 is YDEGEE in the germline V gene. Between the trimmed V and J ends, which lost 0 bases and 5 bases, there was a span of 12 bases. CDR3 sequence: CASSLEGTGHEQYF. The CDR3 nucleotides read TGTGCCAGCAGCTTGGAAGGCACAGGGCACGAGCAGTACTTC.

The rearrangement links TRBV27 to TRBJ2-7; D is ambiguous. The CDR3 extends over 14 amino acids. The germline gives CDR1 MNHEY, CDR2 SMNVEV (reference sequence). The V end lost 6 bases, the J end lost 2 bases, and 14 bases lay between the germline ends. The CDR3 here is CASRPITSTYEQYF. In nucleotides, the CDR3 is TGTGCCAGCAGACCTATAACATCGACCTACGAGCAGTACTTC.

The chain combines TRBV2 with TRBJ2-7; 11 nucleotides line up with TRBD2. V lost 6 bases to trimming and J lost 7 bases; unmatched junction nucleotides: 11. There are 15 residues in the CDR3. Germline assignment: CDR1 SNHLY and CDR2 FYNNEI. The CDR3 is CASSGITSGSWEQYF. The CDR3, as DNA: TGTGCCAGCAGCGGCATAACTAGCGGGAGCTGGGAGCAGTACTTC.

This chain connects TRBV15 to TRBJ1-2; D might be TRBD1 (6 bases). CDR3 length: 14 residues. Germline V lookup: CDR1 LNHNV, CDR2 YYDKDF (reference sequence). V lost 5 bases, J lost 4 bases, and 14 bases lay in between. This CDR3 reads CATSPRRGGYGYTF. The CDR3 nucleotides read TGTGCCACCAGCCCTCGACGAGGGGGCTATGGCTACACCTTC.

This clone was seen just once. This chain uses TRBV10-2 with TRBJ2-7; 8 nucleotides match TRBD1. The V gene's germline CDR1 is WSHSY and CDR2 SAAADI. With V trimmed by 2 bases and J by 4 bases, 4 bases remained unmatched. The CDR3 has 14 amino acids. The CDR3 reads CASSEPGGWYEQYF. DNA of the CDR3: TGCGCCAGCAGTGAGCCAGGGGGCTGGTACGAGCAGTACTTC.

The gene calls are TRBV19 and TRBJ2-7; unclear D gene. Trimming left V 3 bases short and J 3 bases short, with 12 bases between. Germline-derived CDR1 and CDR2 are LNHDA and SQIVND (reference sequence). The length of the CDR3 is 14 residues. The CDR3 coding sequence is TGTGCCAGTAGTATCGGGCCCCAAGACTACGAGCAGTACTTC. Translation gives CASSIGPQDYEQYF.

This chain links TRBV27 with TRBJ1-5; D remains ambiguous. Trimming removed 2 bases from V and 0 bases from J, with 8 bases in between. Germline lookup yields CDR1 MNHEY and CDR2 SMNVEV (reference sequence). The CDR3 runs 15 residues. CDR3 sequence: CASSLVFGSNQPQHF. The CDR3 DNA reads as TGTGCCAGCAGTTTAGTTTTCGGTAGCAATCAGCCCCAGCATTTT.

As to this clone: Different DNA sequences within this sample yield the same CDR3. The chain combines TRBV28 with TRBJ2-2; D gene uncertain. The germline CDR1 and CDR2 sequences are MDHEN and SYDVKM. Between the trimmed V and J ends, which lost 2 bases and 0 bases, there was a span of 4 bases. The length of the CDR3 is 14 residues. CDR3 loop: CASSLVANTGELFF. CDR3 sequence (DNA): TGTGCCAGCAGTTTAGTCGCGAACACCGGGGAGCTGTTTTTT.

This rearrangement joins TRBV7-9 to TRBJ2-1; D might be TRBD1 or TRBD2, each matching 5 bases. This CDR3 comprises 13 residues. The V end was cut by 5 bases, the J end by 9 bases, with 14 bases between. Germline V gene data show CDR1 as SEHNR and CDR2 as FQNEAQ (reference sequence). The CDR3: CASSPGPLLEQFF. The CDR3 bases are TGTGCCAGCAGCCCGGGACCTCTCCTTGAGCAGTTCTTC.

V is TRBV19 and J is TRBJ2-7; 12 bases fit TRBD2. The CDR3 is made up of 14 amino acids. The V gene end was trimmed by 5 bases and the J gene end by 7 bases; junction bases not matched to a gene: 6. Per the germline V gene, CDR1 is LNHDA and CDR2 is SQIVND (reference sequence). The DNA for the CDR3 is TGTGCCAGTAGTTCATGGACTAGCGGGATGGAGCAGTACTTC. Its protein is CASSSWTSGMEQYF.

This clone was detected only once. This sequence joins TRBV4-3 and TRBJ1-2, with TRBD1 as a possible D gene (6 bases). V lost 3 bases and J lost 0, with 11 bases in between. The CDR3 spans 15 residues. Germline lookup yields CDR1 LGHNA and CDR2 YSLEER. CDR3 coding DNA: TGCGCCAGCAGCCAGTTCCAGGGGTCTAACTATGGCTACACCTTC. Encoded protein: CASSQFQGSNYGYTF.

This rearrangement joins TRBV2 to TRBJ2-1; D is uncertain. The CDR3 covers 16 residues. Germline values: CDR1 SNHLY, CDR2 FYNNEI. V gave up 10 bases and J gave up 0 bases, with 19 bases separating them. The CDR3 DNA reads TGTGCCACCGAGATCAAAACCCTAAGCTCCTACAATGAGCAGTTCTTC. Its protein is CATEIKTLSSYNEQFF.

This clone was observed once. The chain couples TRBV7-2 to TRBJ1-2; D remains ambiguous. The CDR3 is 16 residues long. V was pared by 7 bases and J by 5 bases, with 23 bases between. CDR1 is SGHTA and CDR2 is FQGNSA in the germline V gene. The CDR3 region is CASNGFIGEVNYGYTF. DNA for the CDR3: TGTGCCAGCAATGGGTTCATCGGAGAGGTGAATTATGGCTACACCTTC. Full variable domain (remainder filled in from reference TRBV7-2 and TRBJ1-2): GAGVSQSPSNKVTEKGKDVELRCDPISGHTALYWYRQSLGQGLEFLIYFQGNSAPDKSGLPSDRFSAERTGGSVSTLTIQRTQQEDSAVYLCASNGFIGEVNYGYTFGSGTRLTVV.

The chain carries TRBV28 and TRBJ2-7; 7 bases line up with TRBD2. After removal of 5 bases from V and 6 bases from J, the junction contained 13 bases not matched to a gene. Germline-derived CDR1 and CDR2 are MDHEN and SYDVKM. This CDR3 contains 15 residues. The DNA of the CDR3 is TGTGCCAGCAGTCCCACCCTGGGGAGGGTGGGCGAGCAGTACTTC. Encoded protein: CASSPTLGRVGEQYF.

The rearrangement links TRBV10-2 to TRBJ2-7; 7 nucleotides line up with TRBD1. The CDR3 length is 13 residues. With 6 bases clipped from V and 5 bases from J, the junction kept 7 bases outside the gene matches. Germline V CDR1 and CDR2: WSHSY, SAAADI. CDR3 nucleotides: TGCGCCAGCAGGACTGACAGGGCCCACGAGCAGTACTTC. Protein product: CASRTDRAHEQYF.

The V and J genes are TRBV18 and TRBJ2-7, with D unclear. The CDR3 contains 16 residues. Germline assignment: CDR1 KGHSH and CDR2 LQKENI. V lost 3 bases and J lost 4, with 19 bases in between. The CDR3 spells CASSPRPGQDQYEQYF. CDR3 DNA sequence: TGTGCCAGCTCACCCCGACCTGGCCAGGACCAATACGAGCAGTACTTC.

This chain connects TRBV11-2 to TRBJ2-4; D is perhaps TRBD1 (5 bases). V was shortened by 0 bases and J by 8 bases, with 11 bases between the two germline ends. Germline CDR1 is SGHAT and CDR2 is FQNNGV. The CDR3 length is 14 residues. As DNA, the CDR3 is TGTGCCAGCAGCTTAGACAGGGCTAGGGACATTCAGTACTTC. Translating it yields CASSLDRARDIQYF.

In regard to this clone: Distinct nucleotide sequences in the sample also encode this CDR3. This rearrangement joins TRBV4-1 to TRBJ2-7; D call uncertain. Looked up from germline, CDR1 is MGHRA and CDR2 is YSYEKL. There are 13 residues in the CDR3. The V end was cut by 1 base, the J end by 2 bases, with 6 bases between. The CDR3 reads CASSQGGTYEQYF. The CDR3 DNA follows: TGCGCCAGCAGCCAAGGGGGAACCTACGAGCAGTACTTC.

The table lists this clone with a count of one. This chain joins TRBV5-4 and TRBJ1-2; 7 nucleotides line up with TRBD1. The V and J ends lost 3 bases and 6 bases, in that order; junction bases with no gene match: 8. The CDR3 is made up of 14 amino acids. Germline loops: CDR1 SGHNT, CDR2 YYREEE (reference sequence). In DNA form, the CDR3 reads TGTGCCAGCAGCTCCGACAGGGAAGTGAATGGCTACACCTTC. This codes for CASSSDREVNGYTF.

DNA for the CDR3: TGTGCCAGCAGCTTAGAGCTAGCGGGGGGCGTACTGGCCCAGTACTTC. It is translated as CASSLELAGGVLAQYF. This chain uses TRBV7-8 with TRBJ2-5, with 11 bases lining up with TRBD2. Unmatched junction bases numbered 10, after V lost 1 base and J lost 9 bases. The CDR3 is 16 residues long. CDR1 is SGHVS, CDR2 FQNEAQ, per germline.

The rearrangement uses TRBV6-1 and TRBJ2-1; possibly TRBD2 for D (6 bases). V lost 2 bases, J lost 0 bases, and 17 bases lay in between. The CDR3 length is 18 residues. From germline, CDR1 is MNHNS and CDR2 SASEGT. CDR3 region: CASSEPTAGLPSYNEQFF. The CDR3 coding sequence is TGTGCCAGCAGTGAACCCACGGCGGGACTCCCCTCCTACAATGAGCAGTTCTTC.

CDR3 in DNA: TGTGCCAGCAGCTTATCCCGGACAGGGAGCACTGAAGCTTTCTTT. Its translation is CASSLSRTGSTEAFF. The chain employs TRBV11-2 and TRBJ1-1; 8 bases fit TRBD1. CDR3 size: 15 residues. Germline V gene sequence: CDR1 SGHAT, CDR2 FQNNGV. V shed 2 bases, J shed 4 bases, and the junction held 6 bases outside the gene matches.

The V and J genes are TRBV5-4 and TRBJ2-2, with TRBD2 matching over 7 bases. V lost 0 bases, J lost 6 bases, and 5 bases stayed unmatched. Germline CDR1 reads SGHNT; CDR2 reads YYREEE (reference sequence). The CDR3 runs 15 residues. This CDR3 reads CASSLGPSGAGELFF. The CDR3 coding sequence is TGTGCCAGCAGCTTGGGGCCTAGCGGCGCCGGGGAGCTGTTTTTT.